This T cell receptor (beta chain) was sequenced for a study of identical twins. Study-level points and caveats: In drawing conclusions, the study used cross-sectional statistical analysis and did not follow the same donors.

Germline V gives CDR1 SGHTA, CDR2 FQGNSA. Trimming removed 8 bases from V and 3 bases from J, with 8 bases in between. The CDR3 runs to 12 residues. This clonotype has only a few counts. Antigen specificity is unknown. All donors were healthy, and all were Caucasian. It was template switching that added a universal primer site, and there were unique molecular identifiers on the cDNA. TCRdb recomputed calls from the 5' RACE reads with MiXCR, one row per CDR3 protein. The sample comprises 500,000 to 550,000 distinct CDR3 sequences, 20% to 25% of which are singletons, and 0.45% to 0.5% rests with the top ten. The same sample was also studied in work on yellow fever vaccine responses in identical twins. That study adds: In identical twins, vaccine T cell responses appeared partly shared and partly individual.

The specimen sequenced was CD4+ T cells sorted from blood. The chain couples TRBV7-2 to TRBJ2-1; D not resolved. The clonotype comes from a woman between 18 and 29 years old in good health. CDR3 nucleotides: TGTGCCAGCCAGGCGGACTACAATGAGCAGTTCTTC. It translates to CASQADYNEQFF.